Below, 7 T cell receptor beta chains from the same sample are listed, as sequenced in a study of blood T cell repertoires in COVID-19. Method: immunoSEQ multiplex PCR; TCRdb's copy keeps in-frame clones and lacks some. The sample yields 140,000 to 150,000 clones, 84% seen once. Sequenced input: peripheral blood. The receptors here all came from a human donor in a cohort sampled during active COVID-19.

This sequence joins TRBV5-6 and TRBJ1-3, with 7 bases fitting TRBD1. CDR3 size: 16 residues. V lost 4 bases and J lost 0; bases outside the gene matches: 7. The V gene's germline CDR1 is SGHDT and CDR2 YYEEEE. The CDR3 is CASSEQGQISGNTIYF. As DNA, the CDR3 is TGTGCCAGCAGCGAACAGGGACAGATCTCTGGAAACACCATATATTTT.

The chain recombines TRBV2 with TRBJ1-3, with D perhaps matching TRBD1 (5 bases). The germline V gene has CDR1 SNHLY and CDR2 FYNNEI. V was shortened by 4 bases and J by 0 bases, with 7 bases between the two germline ends. This CDR3 has 14 residues. Written as DNA, the CDR3 is TGTGCCAGCAGTGTACAGGACTCTGGAAACACCATATATTTT. The encoded protein is CASSVQDSGNTIYF.

The chain links TRBV7-2 to TRBJ2-7; maybe TRBD1 (5 bases). Germline lookup yields CDR1 SGHTA and CDR2 FQGNSA. V was trimmed by 2 bases and J by 0 bases, leaving 8 bases between them. The CDR3 contains 14 residues. The CDR3: CASSLIDSSYEQYF. In DNA form, the CDR3 reads TGTGCCAGCAGCTTAATCGACAGCTCCTACGAGCAGTACTTC.

The chain joins TRBV7-8 to TRBJ2-2, with 10 bases aligning to TRBD1. V lost 5 bases and J lost 13; bases outside the gene matches: 10. The CDR3 loop spans 14 amino acids. CDR1 SGHVS and CDR2 FQNEAQ come from the germline V gene. The DNA for the CDR3 is TGTGCCAGCAGCCTGGGACAGGGGCGAGCGGTGCTGTTTTTT. It codes for CASSLGQGRAVLFF.

The rearrangement joins TRBV28 to TRBJ1-5; D may be TRBD1 (5 bases). Germline CDR1 reads MDHEN; CDR2 reads SYDVKM. The CDR3 extends over 14 amino acids. The V gene lost 6 bases and the J gene lost 4 bases, with 13 bases spanning the gap. This CDR3 is CASSLSQENQPQHF. CDR3 nucleotides: TGTGCCAGCAGCCTGTCACAGGAGAATCAGCCCCAGCATTTT.

This clone has a single count. This chain connects TRBV28 to TRBJ2-6, with no clear D. The CDR3 is 15 amino acids. CDR1 and CDR2 from the germline V gene are MDHEN and SYDVKM. Trimming stripped 3 bases from V and 1 base from J, with 7 bases between. The CDR3 here is CASSFLSSGANVLTF. CDR3 in DNA: TGTGCCAGCAGTTTCCTATCTTCTGGGGCCAACGTCCTGACTTTC. Based on the CDR3 plus reference TRBV28 and TRBJ2-6, the full variable domain is DVKVTQSSRYLVKRTGEKVFLECVQDMDHENMFWYRQDPGLGLRLIYFSYDVKMKEKGDIPEGYSVSREKKERFSLILESASTNQTSMYLCASSFLSSGANVLTFGAGSRLTVL.

The chain couples TRBV11-2 to TRBJ1-2; D is uncertain. The V end was cut by 1 base, the J end by 6 bases, with 15 bases between. The CDR3 runs to 15 residues. Per germline, CDR1 SGHAT and CDR2 FQNNGV. CDR3 DNA sequence: TGTGCCAGCAGCTTAGGAGGGAAAGGGCTGGATGGCTACACCTTC. Translating it yields CASSLGGKGLDGYTF.